Listed below are T cell receptor beta chains from one sample, sequenced in a study of OX40 agonist ivuxolimab in advanced cancers. TCRdb's copy holds only in-frame clones and misses some; the assay was immunoSEQ multiplex PCR. The data show roughly 19,000 clones, approximately 83% seen once. Sequenced here: CD4+ or CD8+ T cells sorted from blood, sampled in a trial of the OX40 agonist ivuxolimab. The source of these receptors is an adult with an advanced solid tumor such as melanoma, head and neck, liver or kidney cancer. The CDR3 runs from the conserved cysteine through the conserved F or W. A D gene is named only where the DNA matches it firmly. The size of a clone is reported for some rows only, either as once, few or many, or as a class for expanded clones.

j_call d_call v_call clone_size cdr3_aa cdr3_nt
TRBJ1-1 TRBD1 TRBV5-1 . CASSSGQGVNTEAFF TGCGCCAGCAGCTCAGGACAGGGGGTGAACACTGAAGCTTTCTTT
TRBJ1-2 . TRBV5-6 . CASSRGQLSGYTF TGTGCCAGCAGCAGAGGACAGTTGTCTGGCTACACCTTC
TRBJ1-1 . TRBV6-5 . CASRSGMGASEAFF TGTGCCAGCAGAAGCGGCATGGGGGCCTCTGAAGCTTTCTTT
TRBJ2-1 . TRBV7-2 . CASSLVPHFGRGYNEQFF TGTGCCAGCAGCTTAGTACCCCACTTCGGGAGAGGGTACAATGAGCAGTTCTTC
TRBJ1-2 TRBD1 TRBV29-1 . CSGGTGSNYGYTF TGCAGCGGTGGGACAGGAAGTAACTATGGCTACACCTTC
TRBJ2-7 TRBD2 TRBV4-1 . CASSQLSGSSYEQYF TGCGCCAGCAGCCAGCTTAGCGGGAGCTCCTACGAGCAGTACTTC
TRBJ2-2 TRBD1 TRBV9 . CASSTRQGAGGELFF TGTGCCAGCAGCACCCGACAGGGGGCCGGCGGGGAGCTGTTTTTT
TRBJ2-3 TRBD2 TRBV10-3 . CAIRPTSGRADTQYF TGTGCCATCAGACCGACTAGCGGGAGGGCAGATACGCAGTATTTT
TRBJ2-2 . TRBV14 . CASRQAGELFF TGTGCCAGCAGGCAGGCCGGGGAGCTGTTTTTT
TRBJ2-1 . TRBV7-2 few CASSLGIPGGFYNEQFF TGTGCCAGCAGCTTAGGCATCCCAGGGGGGTTCTACAATGAGCAGTTCTTC
TRBJ1-1 . TRBV6-1 . CASSAEGRTEAFF TGTGCCAGCAGTGCCGAGGGGAGGACTGAAGCTTTCTTT
TRBJ2-3 . TRBV10-1 once CASSGGGTGTDTQYF TGCGCCAGCAGTGGAGGGGGGACCGGCACAGATACGCAGTATTTT
TRBJ1-1 . TRBV7-6 . CASSLYDRQVF TGTGCCAGCAGCCTCTACGACAGGCAGGTCTTT
TRBJ2-2 . TRBV7-3 . CASSLTPGTYTGELFF TGTGCCAGCAGCTTAACTCCGGGAACTTACACCGGGGAGCTGTTTTTT
TRBJ2-6 TRBD1 TRBV2 . CASSEAKDRGFSGANVLTF TGTGCCAGCAGTGAAGCTAAGGACAGGGGTTTCTCTGGGGCCAACGTCCTGACTTTC
TRBJ2-2 TRBD2 TRBV30 . CASEAGWYTGELFF TGTGCCTCGGAAGCGGGGTGGTACACCGGGGAGCTGTTTTTT
TRBJ2-7 . TRBV5-1 . CASSPGTAYEQYF TGCGCCAGCAGCCCAGGGACGGCCTACGAGCAGTACTTC
TRBJ1-2 . TRBV15 . CATSRVFESYGYTF TGTGCCACCTCTCGGGTTTTCGAGAGTTATGGCTACACCTTC
TRBJ1-1 TRBD1 TRBV27 . CASRSGQGALGAEAFF TGTGCCAGCAGGAGTGGACAGGGGGCTCTTGGGGCTGAAGCTTTCTTT
TRBJ2-7 . TRBV7-9 . CAIYLGRGRGTYEQYF TGTGCCATCTACCTGGGGAGGGGAAGGGGGACCTACGAGCAGTACTTC
TRBJ1-1 TRBD1 TRBV28 few CASSLSPGQGAESTEAFF TGTGCCAGCAGTTTATCGCCGGGACAGGGGGCCGAGAGCACTGAAGCTTTCTTT
TRBJ2-1 . TRBV4-2 once CASSQDGGYNEQFF TGTGCCAGCAGCCAGGACGGAGGCTACAATGAGCAGTTCTTC
TRBJ2-7 . TRBV30 once CAWSVGGGPYEQYF TGTGCCTGGAGTGTAGGGGGGGGACCCTACGAGCAGTACTTC
TRBJ2-7 TRBD2 TRBV7-8 . CASSSGGAPYEQYF TGTGCCAGCAGCTCGGGGGGAGCTCCATACGAGCAGTACTTC
TRBJ1-1 TRBD1 TRBV29-1 . CSGQGVGTEAFF TGCAGCGGACAGGGCGTAGGCACTGAAGCTTTCTTT
TRBJ2-1 TRBD1 TRBV4-3 . CASSQGYRGMMNEQFF TGCGCCAGCAGCCAAGGGTACAGGGGGATGATGAATGAGCAGTTCTTC
TRBJ2-7 . TRBV14 . CASSQVKYEQYF TGTGCCAGCAGCCAAGTAAAATACGAGCAGTACTTC
TRBJ2-1 TRBD2 TRBV19 . CASSLLAGAPYEQFF TGTGCCAGTAGTTTACTAGCGGGGGCCCCTTATGAGCAGTTCTTC
TRBJ1-4 TRBD1 TRBV6-1 once CASRLTGGGEKLFF TGTGCCAGCAGGCTGACAGGGGGAGGAGAAAAACTGTTTTTT
TRBJ2-7 . TRBV28 . CASRGRYEQYF TGTGCCAGCAGGGGGCGGTACGAGCAGTACTTC
TRBJ2-7 TRBD1 TRBV29-1 . CSVRQGQNEQYF TGCAGCGTCCGACAGGGGCAGAACGAGCAGTACTTC
TRBJ1-2 TRBD1 TRBV29-1 . CSVGTGTYGYTF TGCAGCGTCGGGACAGGCACCTATGGCTACACCTTC
TRBJ2-5 TRBD1 TRBV28 . CASSPGQLSQETQYF TGTGCCAGCAGCCCGGGACAGCTCTCACAAGAGACCCAGTACTTC
TRBJ1-3 . TRBV11-2 large CASSLDVYGNTIYF TGTGCCAGCAGCTTAGATGTGTACGGAAACACCATATATTTT
TRBJ2-7 TRBD1 TRBV15 . CATSRELGGGSYEQYF TGTGCCACCAGCAGAGAATTAGGGGGCGGGTCCTACGAGCAGTACTTC
TRBJ1-1 . TRBV9 few CASSPQGLVFEAFF TGTGCCAGCAGCCCCCAAGGACTAGTATTTGAAGCTTTCTTT
TRBJ2-6 . TRBV6-5 . CASSYEGANVLTF TGTGCCAGCAGTTACGAAGGGGCCAACGTCCTGACTTTC
TRBJ1-1 . TRBV4-1 . CASSQERGPGTEAFF TGCGCCAGCAGCCAAGAGAGGGGCCCCGGCACTGAAGCTTTCTTT
TRBJ2-3 . TRBV19 few CASSIAGSDTQYF TGTGCCAGTAGTATAGCTGGCTCTGATACGCAGTATTTT
TRBJ2-4 . TRBV29-1 . CSVEGGLDIQYF TGCAGCGTTGAAGGGGGTTTGGACATTCAGTACTTC
TRBJ2-4 . TRBV4-1 . CASSQDLRPVSKNIQYF TGCGCCAGCAGCCAAGATTTACGCCCTGTGTCCAAAAACATTCAGTACTTC
TRBJ2-1 . TRBV7-2 . CASSPLGNEQFF TGTGCCAGCAGCCCCCTGGGGAATGAGCAGTTCTTC
TRBJ2-7 TRBD1 TRBV27 . CASSLGQGGGLAGVSEQYF TGTGCCAGCAGTTTGGGACAGGGGGGAGGATTAGCGGGAGTCTCCGAGCAGTACTTC
TRBJ2-7 . TRBV7-3 few CASSLGPSTGSYEQYF TGTGCCAGCAGCTTAGGACCTTCTACAGGGTCCTACGAGCAGTACTTC
TRBJ1-2 TRBD1 TRBV14 few CASSQGSPGQGDGYTF TGTGCCAGCAGCCAAGGGAGCCCGGGACAGGGCGATGGCTACACCTTC
TRBJ2-1 . TRBV9 . CASSPVVRVGEQFF TGTGCCAGCAGCCCCGTAGTTCGGGTGGGTGAGCAGTTCTTC
TRBJ2-6 . TRBV27 . CASSFEGRNGANVLTF TGTGCCAGCAGTTTCGAGGGTCGGAATGGGGCCAACGTCCTGACTTTC
TRBJ1-5 TRBD1 TRBV2 . CATYAGGDQPQHF TGTGCCACCTACGCAGGGGGGGATCAGCCCCAGCATTTT
TRBJ2-1 . TRBV25-1 . CASSELQGANEQFF TGTGCCAGCAGTGAATTACAGGGAGCGAATGAGCAGTTCTTC
TRBJ1-4 . TRBV6-1 . CASSEGHTREKLFF TGTGCCAGCAGTGAGGGACACACGAGGGAAAAACTGTTTTTT